The next 19 T cell receptor beta chains were all read from a single sample in a study of graft-versus-host responses after intestinal transplantation. No cognate antigen is known for these TCRs. Repertoires were generated with immunoSEQ multiplex PCR, while TCRdb's copy carries only in-frame clones and drops some. Of 95,000 to 130,000 clones in the sample, roughly nine tenths are singletons; the top ten hold more than 0.15%. The material sequenced was unstimulated CD4+ T cells sorted from spleen or lymph node cells, taken before intestinal transplant. The receptor set was obtained from a human donor who received an intestinal transplant.

The V gene is TRBV7-9, the J gene TRBJ2-4, with D possibly being TRBD1 (6 bases). V gave up 5 bases and J gave up 1 base, with 15 bases separating them. The CDR3 has 16 amino acids. CDR1 is SEHNR, CDR2 FQNEAQ, per germline (reference sequence). CDR3 residues: CASSGGLLLAKNIQYF. CDR3 in DNA: TGTGCCAGCAGCGGGGGCCTCCTCCTCGCCAAAAACATTCAGTACTTC.

The chain links TRBV28 to TRBJ1-1; TRBD1 matches 8 bases. The germline V gene encodes CDR1 MDHEN and CDR2 SYDVKM. V was pared by 2 bases and J by 4 bases, with 6 bases of the junction left unmatched. This CDR3 is 15 amino acids long. CDR3 residues: CASSLRTGSGTEAFF. For the CDR3, the DNA is TGTGCCAGCAGTTTACGGACAGGGTCGGGCACTGAAGCTTTCTTT.

This chain links TRBV7-2 with TRBJ1-1; a weak D match, TRBD1 (6 bases). Germline V gives CDR1 SGHTA, CDR2 FQGNSA. V dropped 5 bases and J dropped 5 bases, with 15 bases sitting between them. The CDR3 loop spans 14 amino acids. CDR3 sequence: CASSHPGAGTEAFF. For the CDR3, the DNA is TGTGCCAGCAGCCATCCAGGGGCAGGAACTGAAGCTTTCTTT. Together with reference TRBV7-2 and TRBJ1-1, the CDR3 gives the full variable domain: GAGVSQSPSNKVTEKGKDVELRCDPISGHTALYWYRQSLGQGLEFLIYFQGNSAPDKSGLPSDRFSAERTGGSVSTLTIQRTQQEDSAVYLCASSHPGAGTEAFFGQGTRLTVV.

The chain couples TRBV2 to TRBJ2-1, with D maybe TRBD2 (5 bases). Germline values: CDR1 SNHLY, CDR2 FYNNEI. Trimming stripped 7 bases from V and 6 bases from J, with 10 bases between. The CDR3 is made up of 12 amino acids. The CDR3 DNA reads TGTGCCAGCACGGGGTTCCCCAATGAGCAGTTCTTC. Protein: CASTGFPNEQFF. The variable domain in full, completed from reference TRBV2 and TRBJ2-1, reads EPEVTQTPSHQVTQMGQEVILRCVPISNHLYFYWYRQILGQKVEFLVSFYNNEISEKSEIFDDQFSVERPDGSNFTLKIRSTKLEDSAMYFCASTGFPNEQFFGPGTRLTVL.

This clone showed up just once. This chain links TRBV6-1 with TRBJ2-2, with a tentative D call TRBD1 (6 bases). The germline V and J ends were trimmed by 4 bases and 2 bases, with 11 bases remaining between them. The germline gives CDR1 MNHNS, CDR2 SASEGT. This CDR3 region has 15 residues. The CDR3 DNA reads as TGTGCCAGCAGTGTAGACAGGCTAAACACCGGGGAGCTGTTTTTT. Translating gives CASSVDRLNTGELFF.

Here the CDR3 reads CASRLKSRGTTRRPLHF. CDR3 coding DNA: TGTGCAAGTCGCTTAAAGAGCAGGGGAACGACCCGGAGACCCCTCCACTTT. V usage is TRBV12-2 and J usage is TRBJ1-6; the table's D call TRBD1 went unverified against the DNA. TRBV12-2 is annotated as a pseudogene. CDR3 length equals 17 residues.

The V and J genes are TRBV28 and TRBJ1-1, with 7 bases aligning to TRBD1. V shed 5 bases and J 5 bases; nucleotides not matched to a gene: 2. Germline values: CDR1 MDHEN, CDR2 SYDVKM. The CDR3 sequence is 12 residues long. CDR3 DNA sequence: TGTGCCAGCAGTGAACAGGGGACTGAAGCTTTCTTT. This encodes CASSEQGTEAFF.

This clone was detected a few times. The CDR3 here is CASSWQGIRYGYTF. In DNA, the CDR3 is TGTGCCAGCAGCTGGCAGGGGATCCGCTATGGCTACACCTTC. The J gene is TRBJ1-2, the V gene TRBV5-6, with D maybe TRBD1 (6 bases). Per germline, CDR1 SGHDT and CDR2 YYEEEE. Trimming removed 3 bases at V and 4 bases at J, with 13 bases between. The CDR3 totals 14 residues.

The V gene is TRBV27, the J gene TRBJ2-3; TRBD1 might be the D (5 bases). Germline CDR1 reads MNHEY; CDR2 reads SMNVEV (reference sequence). The CDR3 runs 14 residues. V was pared by 5 bases and J by 8 bases, with 17 bases between. The CDR3 coding sequence is TGTGCCAGCAGTCCCAGGGAATCCTGGGGTACGCAGTATTTT. It codes for CASSPRESWGTQYF.

The table lists this clone with a few counts. The chain combines TRBV5-6 with TRBJ2-1, with 7 bases aligning to TRBD2. Germline V lookup: CDR1 SGHDT, CDR2 YYEEEE. With V trimmed by 5 bases and J by 4 bases, 9 bases remained unmatched. This CDR3 is 15 amino acids long. The CDR3 here is CASRRAKRGYNEQFF. The CDR3 region has the DNA TGTGCCAGCAGAAGGGCCAAGCGGGGATACAATGAGCAGTTCTTC. Complete variable domain (other parts from reference TRBV5-6 and TRBJ2-1): DAGVTQSPTHLIKTRGQQVTLRCSPKSGHDTVSWYQQALGQGPQFIFQYYEEEERQRGNFPDRFSGHQFPNYSSELNVNALLLGDSALYLCASRRAKRGYNEQFFGPGTRLTVL.

This clone was counted a single time. The V call is TRBV30, the J call TRBJ1-3; TRBD1 is a possible D gene (5 bases). Trimming pared 2 bases from V and 0 bases from J, leaving 14 bases between. Germline V lookup: CDR1 GTSNPN, CDR2 SVGIG (reference sequence). The CDR3 runs 16 residues. The CDR3 loop reads CAWSKGHLISGNTIYF. The CDR3 DNA follows: TGTGCCTGGAGTAAGGGGCACCTAATCTCTGGAAACACCATATATTTT.

This chain uses TRBV11-1 with TRBJ2-1; 7 bases line up with TRBD2. The J segment lost 5 bases and the V segment lost 0 bases, leaving 1 base of the junction unmatched. Germline CDR1 reads SGHAT; CDR2 reads FQDESV (reference sequence). The CDR3 has 14 amino acids. The CDR3 DNA is TGTGCCAGCAGCTTAGCGGGAGGGCACAATGAGCAGTTCTTC. As protein: CASSLAGGHNEQFF.

This clone was recorded once. The J gene is TRBJ1-2, the V gene TRBV6-5; TRBD1 matches 9 bases. This CDR3 is built from 14 residues. J lost 5 bases, V lost 7 bases, and 8 bases had no gene match. The germline gives CDR1 MNHEY, CDR2 SVGAGI. The CDR3 region has the DNA TGTGCCAGCAAGAAGACAGGGGGAGGATATGGCTACACCTTC. Translation gives CASKKTGGGYGYTF.

The rearrangement uses TRBV7-2 and TRBJ2-2; 7 bases map to TRBD1. Germline V lookup: CDR1 SGHTA, CDR2 FQGNSA. CDR3 length: 15 residues. V shed 5 bases and J 3 bases; nucleotides not matched to a gene: 6. The CDR3 bases are TGTGCCAGCAGCCCCCGGGACAGCTACACCGGGGAGCTGTTTTTT. This translates into CASSPRDSYTGELFF.

This sequence joins TRBV18 and TRBJ2-7; 8 bases are shared with TRBD1. Unmatched junction bases numbered 4, after V lost 1 base and J lost 2 bases. The CDR3 is made up of 15 amino acids. Germline lookup yields CDR1 KGHSH and CDR2 LQKENI. The CDR3 DNA reads TGTGCCAGCTCACCACTGTGGACAGGGACCTACGAGCAGTACTTC. Its translation: CASSPLWTGTYEQYF.

The rearrangement joins TRBV28 to TRBJ2-2; TRBD1 matches 10 bases. Trimming removed 5 bases from V and 6 bases from J; junction bases left unmatched: 12. The CDR3 is 17 residues long. Germline V lookup: CDR1 MDHEN, CDR2 SYDVKM. CDR3 nucleotide sequence: TGTGCCAGCAGTAAGGGGCCGGGACAGGGGCGGCCCGGGGAGCTGTTTTTT. It translates to CASSKGPGQGRPGELFF. Together with reference TRBV28 and TRBJ2-2, the CDR3 gives the full variable domain: DVKVTQSSRYLVKRTGEKVFLECVQDMDHENMFWYRQDPGLGLRLIYFSYDVKMKEKGDIPEGYSVSREKKERFSLILESASTNQTSMYLCASSKGPGQGRPGELFFGEGSRLTVL.

The V and J genes are TRBV2 and TRBJ1-1, with a tentative D call TRBD1 (5 bases). From germline, CDR1 is SNHLY and CDR2 FYNNEI. V was cut by 8 bases and J by 4 bases, with 14 bases left in between. This CDR3 is 13 amino acids long. For the CDR3, the DNA is TGTGCCAGCGCCGGGACGGGGGGCACTGAAGCTTTCTTT. Encoded protein: CASAGTGGTEAFF.

The V call is TRBV15, the J call TRBJ2-7, with D possibly matching TRBD2 (5 bases). The length of the CDR3 is 13 residues. Germline V gene sequence: CDR1 LNHNV, CDR2 YYDKDF (reference sequence). V was shortened by 4 bases and J by 2 bases, with 9 bases between the two germline ends. The CDR3 coding sequence is TGTGCCACCAGCACGGGGATGACCTACGAGCAGTACTTC. It codes for CATSTGMTYEQYF.

This chain joins TRBV7-9 and TRBJ2-1; 8 bases match TRBD2. Losses at the gene ends were 5 bases for V and 6 bases for J; bases not matched to a gene: 3. CDR1 and CDR2 (germline): SEHNR, FQNEAQ (reference sequence). This CDR3 is built from 13 residues. The CDR3 reads CASSRGTSNEQFF. The CDR3 nucleotides are TGTGCCAGCAGCCGTGGGACTAGCAATGAGCAGTTCTTC.